This is a list of T cell receptor beta chains from one sample in a study of OX40 agonist ivuxolimab in advanced cancers. Repertoires were generated with immunoSEQ multiplex PCR, while TCRdb's copy carries only in-frame clones and drops some. In the table there are roughly 86,000 clones, around nine tenths of which are singletons. Specimen: CD4+ or CD8+ T cells sorted from blood, collected in a trial of the OX40 agonist ivuxolimab. Every receptor here comes from an adult with an advanced solid tumor such as melanoma, head and neck, liver or kidney cancer. Each CDR3 is given with its conserved first and last residue. The order of the fields is V gene, clone size, D gene, J gene, CDR3 DNA, CDR3 protein. A D gene is named only where the DNA matches it firmly. Some rows have no size entry. The others give once, few or many, or a class for an expanded clone.

V gene: TRBV19; clone size: -; D gene: -; J gene: TRBJ1-1; CDR3 DNA: TGTGCCAGTAGTATAGTGACAACCCGGAACACTGAAGCTTTCTTT; CDR3 protein: CASSIVTTRNTEAFF
V gene: TRBV5-1; clone size: -; D gene: TRBD1; J gene: TRBJ2-2; CDR3 DNA: TGCGCCAGCAGCTCGGACAGGGCTTTGGGCGGGGAGCTGTTTTTT; CDR3 protein: CASSSDRALGGELFF
V gene: TRBV11-2; clone size: -; D gene: TRBD2; J gene: TRBJ2-1; CDR3 DNA: TGTGCCAGCAGCCGAGGACTAGCGGGGGGGCCGTCGAGTAATGAGCAGTTCTTC; CDR3 protein: CASSRGLAGGPSSNEQFF
V gene: TRBV11-2; clone size: -; D gene: -; J gene: TRBJ2-7; CDR3 DNA: TGTGCCAGCAGCCCCCTAATCGGAAGGTCCAGACTCTACGAGCAGTACTTC; CDR3 protein: CASSPLIGRSRLYEQYF
V gene: TRBV7-2; clone size: once; D gene: -; J gene: TRBJ1-1; CDR3 DNA: TGTGCCAGCAGGTTACTGGGGAGAGCTTTCTTT; CDR3 protein: CASRLLGRAFF
V gene: TRBV6-1; clone size: few; D gene: TRBD1; J gene: TRBJ1-1; CDR3 DNA: TGTGCCAGCAGCTTGGGACAGGGCCTATATCAGGCTTTCTTT; CDR3 protein: CASSLGQGLYQAFF
V gene: TRBV11-2; clone size: -; D gene: -; J gene: TRBJ1-1; CDR3 DNA: TGTGCCAGCACCAGGACTAGGCAGGGGCCTGTGAACACTGAAGCTTTCTTT; CDR3 protein: CASTRTRQGPVNTEAFF
V gene: TRBV6-1; clone size: -; D gene: -; J gene: TRBJ2-3; CDR3 DNA: TGTGCCAGCAGTGAAGGGGACTTCCCCTTACGGGCCCAAGATACGCAGTATTTT; CDR3 protein: CASSEGDFPLRAQDTQYF
V gene: TRBV30; clone size: once; D gene: -; J gene: TRBJ2-7; CDR3 DNA: TGTGCCTGGAAGGGCAGGGAGGTCGAGCAGTACTTC; CDR3 protein: CAWKGREVEQYF
V gene: TRBV28; clone size: once; D gene: -; J gene: TRBJ2-6; CDR3 DNA: TGTGCCAGCAGTTCAGGAACCTCTGGGGCCAACGTCCTGACTTTC; CDR3 protein: CASSSGTSGANVLTF
V gene: TRBV18; clone size: once; D gene: -; J gene: TRBJ1-1; CDR3 DNA: TGTGCCAGCTCTACAGACCCGATGAACACTGAAGCTTTCTTT; CDR3 protein: CASSTDPMNTEAFF
V gene: TRBV19; clone size: -; D gene: -; J gene: TRBJ2-5; CDR3 DNA: TGTGCCAGTAGTATAGATCTTAGATCGGGAGAGACCCAGTACTTC; CDR3 protein: CASSIDLRSGETQYF
V gene: TRBV29-1; clone size: -; D gene: TRBD1; J gene: TRBJ2-3; CDR3 DNA: TGCAGCGCAACCTCAGGGGGCGGCACAGATACGCAGTATTTT; CDR3 protein: CSATSGGGTDTQYF
V gene: TRBV6-1; clone size: -; D gene: -; J gene: TRBJ2-1; CDR3 DNA: TGTGCCAGCAGTGAAATAGGGTATGAGCAGTTCTTC; CDR3 protein: CASSEIGYEQFF
V gene: TRBV6-1; clone size: few; D gene: TRBD1; J gene: TRBJ2-7; CDR3 DNA: TGTGCCAGCACCGGGACAGGGACCTACGAGCAGTACTTC; CDR3 protein: CASTGTGTYEQYF
V gene: TRBV5-1; clone size: -; D gene: TRBD1; J gene: TRBJ2-2; CDR3 DNA: TGCGCCAGCAGCTTAACCTCCGGGACAGTTACCGGGGAGCTGTTTTTT; CDR3 protein: CASSLTSGTVTGELFF
V gene: TRBV6-1; clone size: -; D gene: -; J gene: TRBJ2-6; CDR3 DNA: TGTGCCAGCAGTGTCTTACCTTCTGGGGCCAACGTCCTGACTTTC; CDR3 protein: CASSVLPSGANVLTF
V gene: TRBV30; clone size: -; D gene: -; J gene: TRBJ2-3; CDR3 DNA: TGTGCCTGGAGCGGGGGTGACACAGATACGCAGTATTTT; CDR3 protein: CAWSGGDTDTQYF
V gene: TRBV28; clone size: -; D gene: -; J gene: TRBJ2-7; CDR3 DNA: TGTGCCACCTTTAGGCCTGTTCGAATCTACTTC; CDR3 protein: CATFRPVRIYF
V gene: TRBV29-1; clone size: -; D gene: -; J gene: TRBJ1-2; CDR3 DNA: TGCAGCGTTGAAGATCCTTTTGGACGGACAAACTATGGCTACACCTTC; CDR3 protein: CSVEDPFGRTNYGYTF
V gene: TRBV5-1; clone size: -; D gene: -; J gene: TRBJ1-2; CDR3 DNA: TGCGCCAGCAGTGGAGGTGGGGGCGGCTATGGCTACACCTTC; CDR3 protein: CASSGGGGGYGYTF
V gene: TRBV11-3; clone size: -; D gene: TRBD2; J gene: TRBJ2-1; CDR3 DNA: TGTGCCAGCAGCGGACTAGCGGGGAGCTCCTACAATGAGCAGTTCTTC; CDR3 protein: CASSGLAGSSYNEQFF
V gene: TRBV4-1; clone size: -; D gene: -; J gene: TRBJ1-2; CDR3 DNA: TGCGCCAGCAGCCAAGGGGGCCGAACGGACAGCTATGGCTACACCTTC; CDR3 protein: CASSQGGRTDSYGYTF
V gene: TRBV5-4; clone size: -; D gene: -; J gene: TRBJ2-3; CDR3 DNA: TGTGCCAGCAGCTTAATCGGGATCGGCACAGATACGCAGTATTTT; CDR3 protein: CASSLIGIGTDTQYF
V gene: TRBV30; clone size: few; D gene: -; J gene: TRBJ2-5; CDR3 DNA: TGTGCCTGGAGTTCGGAAGTTGAAGAGACCCAGTACTTC; CDR3 protein: CAWSSEVEETQYF
V gene: TRBV6-1; clone size: -; D gene: -; J gene: TRBJ1-1; CDR3 DNA: TGTGCCAGCAGTGAAACGAGAAGGAGCGTCGAGGCTTTCTTT; CDR3 protein: CASSETRRSVEAFF
V gene: TRBV2; clone size: -; D gene: -; J gene: TRBJ1-5; CDR3 DNA: TGTGCCAGCGTGCAGGTAGCTAATCAGCCCCAGCATTTT; CDR3 protein: CASVQVANQPQHF
V gene: TRBV2; clone size: -; D gene: -; J gene: TRBJ1-5; CDR3 DNA: TGTGCCAGCAGGGCCGGGTCTTGGGGCAATCAGCCCCAGCATTTT; CDR3 protein: CASRAGSWGNQPQHF
V gene: TRBV28; clone size: once; D gene: -; J gene: TRBJ2-7; CDR3 DNA: TGTGCCAGCAGTTTACGCTGGACAGAAGGCTACGAGCAGTACTTC; CDR3 protein: CASSLRWTEGYEQYF
V gene: TRBV19; clone size: -; D gene: -; J gene: TRBJ2-2; CDR3 DNA: TGTGCCAGTTCTAGGGGCTCTAACACCGGGGAGCTGTTTTTT; CDR3 protein: CASSRGSNTGELFF
V gene: TRBV2; clone size: -; D gene: -; J gene: TRBJ2-7; CDR3 DNA: TGTGCCAGCAGTGAAATTCAGTCCTCTGTTAGCGAGCAGTACTTC; CDR3 protein: CASSEIQSSVSEQYF
V gene: TRBV10-3; clone size: -; D gene: TRBD1; J gene: TRBJ1-2; CDR3 DNA: TGTGCCATCAGTGAGTCTACAGGGGGCTATGGCTACACCTTC; CDR3 protein: CAISESTGGYGYTF
V gene: TRBV2; clone size: -; D gene: -; J gene: TRBJ2-7; CDR3 DNA: TGTGCCAGCACCCCCGACAGCTACGAGCAGTACTTC; CDR3 protein: CASTPDSYEQYF
V gene: TRBV27; clone size: -; D gene: -; J gene: TRBJ1-2; CDR3 DNA: TGTGCCAGCAGGATGAGACAGACAGGAGGCTACACCTTC; CDR3 protein: CASRMRQTGGYTF
V gene: TRBV7-9; clone size: -; D gene: TRBD2; J gene: TRBJ2-1; CDR3 DNA: TGTGCCAGCAGCTTATATAGCGGGGAATCAGGTGAGCAGTTCTTC; CDR3 protein: CASSLYSGESGEQFF
V gene: TRBV5-4; clone size: -; D gene: TRBD1; J gene: TRBJ2-7; CDR3 DNA: TGTGCCAGCAGACCGGGACAGGGGGCGTATGAGCAGTACTTC; CDR3 protein: CASRPGQGAYEQYF
V gene: TRBV11-2; clone size: -; D gene: TRBD2; J gene: TRBJ2-5; CDR3 DNA: TGTGCCAGCAGGCTCGGGCTTGGGGGGGGAGGAGAGACCCAGTACTTC; CDR3 protein: CASRLGLGGGGETQYF
V gene: TRBV6-1; clone size: -; D gene: -; J gene: TRBJ2-1; CDR3 DNA: TGTGCCGGGGGACGGGGTCAGTTCTCCTACAATGAGCAGTTCTTC; CDR3 protein: CAGGRGQFSYNEQFF
V gene: TRBV2; clone size: -; D gene: -; J gene: TRBJ2-2; CDR3 DNA: TGTGCCAGCAGCCCACCCGGACAGCCCGCCGGGGAGCTGTTTTTT; CDR3 protein: CASSPPGQPAGELFF
V gene: TRBV4-1; clone size: once; D gene: TRBD1; J gene: TRBJ1-5; CDR3 DNA: TGCGCCAGCAGCCAGGTGACAGGGTTGAATCAGCCCCAGCATTTT; CDR3 protein: CASSQVTGLNQPQHF
V gene: TRBV28; clone size: -; D gene: -; J gene: TRBJ2-5; CDR3 DNA: TGTGCCAGCAGTTTATCCCAACTTCAGGTGATCCAAGAGACCCAGTACTTC; CDR3 protein: CASSLSQLQVIQETQYF
V gene: TRBV18; clone size: -; D gene: -; J gene: TRBJ2-7; CDR3 DNA: TGTGCCAGCTCACCCAGCCCAGCAGCCTACGAGCAGTACTTC; CDR3 protein: CASSPSPAAYEQYF
V gene: TRBV7-2; clone size: once; D gene: -; J gene: TRBJ1-6; CDR3 DNA: TGTGCCAGCAGCCTTTTACAGGGTCGGAATTCACCCCTCCACTTT; CDR3 protein: CASSLLQGRNSPLHF
V gene: TRBV2; clone size: -; D gene: -; J gene: TRBJ1-2; CDR3 DNA: TGTGCCAGCAGTGAACAGGGAGGTAACTATGGCTACACCTTC; CDR3 protein: CASSEQGGNYGYTF
V gene: TRBV29-1; clone size: -; D gene: TRBD2; J gene: TRBJ2-5; CDR3 DNA: TGCAGCGTTGACCCAGCGGGAGGGAGAGAGACCCAGTACTTC; CDR3 protein: CSVDPAGGRETQYF
V gene: TRBV29-1; clone size: -; D gene: -; J gene: TRBJ1-1; CDR3 DNA: TGCAGCGTCGTACTGGGGTCCCAGATGAACACTGAAGCTTTCTTT; CDR3 protein: CSVVLGSQMNTEAFF
V gene: TRBV5-1; clone size: -; D gene: -; J gene: TRBJ2-5; CDR3 DNA: TGCGCCAGCAGCTTGGGGGGGGCGAGGCAAGAGACCCAGTACTTC; CDR3 protein: CASSLGGARQETQYF
V gene: TRBV10-3; clone size: -; D gene: TRBD2; J gene: TRBJ2-5; CDR3 DNA: TGTGCCATCAGTGACTCGGCGCCGCGGGAGGTACAAGAGACCCAGTACTTC; CDR3 protein: CAISDSAPREVQETQYF
V gene: TRBV5-1; clone size: -; D gene: -; J gene: TRBJ2-5; CDR3 DNA: TGCGCCAGCAGCTTCGGGGTCGGGGAGACCCAGTACTTC; CDR3 protein: CASSFGVGETQYF
V gene: TRBV28; clone size: -; D gene: -; J gene: TRBJ1-1; CDR3 DNA: TGTGCCAGTACCTATGGACAGAGGACTTTCTTT; CDR3 protein: CASTYGQRTFF
V gene: TRBV5-5; clone size: -; D gene: -; J gene: TRBJ2-2; CDR3 DNA: TGTGCCAGCAGCTTAGACCAAAACACCGGGGAGCTGTTTTTT; CDR3 protein: CASSLDQNTGELFF
V gene: TRBV6-6; clone size: -; D gene: TRBD1; J gene: TRBJ2-1; CDR3 DNA: TGTGCCAGCAGTTACTCGAGGGACAGGGGCCACAATGAGCAGTTCTTC; CDR3 protein: CASSYSRDRGHNEQFF
V gene: TRBV7-9; clone size: -; D gene: -; J gene: TRBJ2-3; CDR3 DNA: TGTGCCAGCAGCCCAGGGGGGGCGGGGCGGACAGATACGCAGTATTTT; CDR3 protein: CASSPGGAGRTDTQYF
V gene: TRBV19; clone size: -; D gene: TRBD1; J gene: TRBJ1-1; CDR3 DNA: TGTGCCAGTAGTAACAGGGGCTGGACTGAAGCTTTCTTT; CDR3 protein: CASSNRGWTEAFF
V gene: TRBV6-1; clone size: -; D gene: -; J gene: TRBJ1-4; CDR3 DNA: TGTGCCAGCGGGGGCCGCTATTCAACTAATGAAAAACTGTTTTTT; CDR3 protein: CASGGRYSTNEKLFF
V gene: TRBV7-8; clone size: -; D gene: -; J gene: TRBJ2-5; CDR3 DNA: TGTGCCAGCAGCTTAGGGGTCGTATTGGAGACCCAGTACTTC; CDR3 protein: CASSLGVVLETQYF
V gene: TRBV4-2; clone size: -; D gene: -; J gene: TRBJ1-6; CDR3 DNA: TGTGCCAGCAGCCAAGTTGAGGGGTCCGCTTCACCCCTCCACTTT; CDR3 protein: CASSQVEGSASPLHF
V gene: TRBV4-1; clone size: once; D gene: -; J gene: TRBJ2-1; CDR3 DNA: TGCGCCAGCAGCCCGGGGCATCACAATGAGCAGTTCTTC; CDR3 protein: CASSPGHHNEQFF
V gene: TRBV19; clone size: -; D gene: TRBD1; J gene: TRBJ1-6; CDR3 DNA: TGTGCCAGTAGGTCCGGGACAGGGGGCTATAATTCACCCCTCCACTTT; CDR3 protein: CASRSGTGGYNSPLHF
V gene: TRBV6-1; clone size: few; D gene: TRBD1; J gene: TRBJ1-6; CDR3 DNA: TGTGCCAGCAGTGAACAACCGATCCCGACAGGGAATAATTCACCCCTCCACTTT; CDR3 protein: CASSEQPIPTGNNSPLHF